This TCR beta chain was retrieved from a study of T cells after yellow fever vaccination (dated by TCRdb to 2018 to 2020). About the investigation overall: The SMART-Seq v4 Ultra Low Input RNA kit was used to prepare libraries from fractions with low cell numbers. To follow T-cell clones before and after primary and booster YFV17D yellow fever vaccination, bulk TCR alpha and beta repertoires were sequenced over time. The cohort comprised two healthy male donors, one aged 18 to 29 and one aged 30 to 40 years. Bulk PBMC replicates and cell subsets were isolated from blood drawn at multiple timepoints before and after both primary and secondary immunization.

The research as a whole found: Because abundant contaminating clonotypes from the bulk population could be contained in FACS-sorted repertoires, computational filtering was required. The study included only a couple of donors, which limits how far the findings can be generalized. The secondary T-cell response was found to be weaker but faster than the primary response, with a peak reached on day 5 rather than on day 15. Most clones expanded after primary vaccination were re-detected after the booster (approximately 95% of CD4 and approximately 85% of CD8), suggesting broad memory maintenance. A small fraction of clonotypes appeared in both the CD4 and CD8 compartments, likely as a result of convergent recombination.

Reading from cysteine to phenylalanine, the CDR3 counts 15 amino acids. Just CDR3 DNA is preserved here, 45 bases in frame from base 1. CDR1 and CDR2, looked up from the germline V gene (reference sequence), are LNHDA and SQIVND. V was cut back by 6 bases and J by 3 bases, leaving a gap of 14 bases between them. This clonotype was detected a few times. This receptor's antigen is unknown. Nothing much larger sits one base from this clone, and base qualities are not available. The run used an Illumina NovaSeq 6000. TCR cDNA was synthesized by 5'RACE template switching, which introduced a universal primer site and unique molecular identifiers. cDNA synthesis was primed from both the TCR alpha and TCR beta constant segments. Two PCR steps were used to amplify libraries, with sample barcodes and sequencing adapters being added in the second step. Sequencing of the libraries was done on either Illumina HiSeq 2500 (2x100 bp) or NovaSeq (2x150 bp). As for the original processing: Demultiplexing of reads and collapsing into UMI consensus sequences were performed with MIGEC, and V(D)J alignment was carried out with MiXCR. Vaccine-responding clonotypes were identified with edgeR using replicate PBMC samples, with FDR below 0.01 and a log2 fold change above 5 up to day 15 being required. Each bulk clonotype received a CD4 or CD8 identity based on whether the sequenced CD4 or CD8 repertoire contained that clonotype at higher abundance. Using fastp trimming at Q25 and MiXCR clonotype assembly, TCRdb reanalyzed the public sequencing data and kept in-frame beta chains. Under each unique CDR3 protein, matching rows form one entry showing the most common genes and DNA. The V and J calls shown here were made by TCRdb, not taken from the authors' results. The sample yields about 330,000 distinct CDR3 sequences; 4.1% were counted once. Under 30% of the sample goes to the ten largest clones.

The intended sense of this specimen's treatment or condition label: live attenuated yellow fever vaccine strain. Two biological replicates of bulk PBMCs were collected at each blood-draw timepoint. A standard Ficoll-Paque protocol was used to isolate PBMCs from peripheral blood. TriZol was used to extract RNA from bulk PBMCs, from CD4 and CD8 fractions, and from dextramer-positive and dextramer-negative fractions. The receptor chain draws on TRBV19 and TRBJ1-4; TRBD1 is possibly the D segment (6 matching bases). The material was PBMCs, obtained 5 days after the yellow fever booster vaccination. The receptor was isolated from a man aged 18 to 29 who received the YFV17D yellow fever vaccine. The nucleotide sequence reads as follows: TGTGCCAGTAGCAACAGGGTTGGGGCTAATGAAAAACTGTTTTTT. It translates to CASSNRVGANEKLFF.